One T cell receptor (beta chain) is described in this entry. The antigen remains undetermined. These data come from a study of regulatory T cells in long-lasting Graves disease. Germline V gene lookup returns CDR1 SQVTM and CDR2 ANQGSEA. The V end was cut by 7 bases, the J end by 4 bases, with 16 bases between. This CDR3 is 13 amino acids long. Broader study findings: Less diverse TCR repertoires were seen in persistent Graves' patients than in newly diagnosed ones. Clonotypes that were public and shared totalled 2,500 to 3,500 in persistent patients versus roughly 1,000 in new patients.

Investigators prepared the TCR beta libraries by applying iRepertoire HTBI primers and Arm-PCR of CDR3 regions. MiXCR was run by TCRdb on the multiplex PCR reads, yielding one entry per CDR3 protein. The sample has over 250,000 distinct CDR3 sequences; around 21% are singletons. Time point here: persistent/refractory GD, antithyroid drugs over 5 years with positive TRAb. PBMC RNA served as the TCR library source. Material: peripheral blood mononuclear cells (PBMCs), obtained when the disease was refractory, from a patient treated with antithyroid drugs. The receptor was isolated from a female donor with Graves disease. The gene calls are TRBV29-1 and TRBJ1-1, with D perhaps matching TRBD1 (6 bases). CDR3 protein: CSAMWGAGTEAFF. CDR3 sequence (DNA): TGCAGCGCCATGTGGGGGGCGGGCACTGAAGCTTTCTTT.